The following is a TCR beta chain sequence with its context. Its matching antigen is unknown. The sample originates from a study of beta chain features in type 1 diabetes. Study conclusions and caveats: The study found that naive, central memory and Treg TCRB repertoires appeared more similar in patients than in healthy donors. In cDNA sequencing, cells with high TCR expression could be over-represented. There was a moderate but significant shortening of TCRB CDR3s in all four CD4+ subsets of Type 1 diabetes patients. Any HLA-type effect on TCRB rearrangement remained unresolved here. In type 1 diabetes patients, VDJ junctions had fewer insertions; deletions at these junctions were more frequent.

Reverse transcribing all isolated RNA meant expressed TCRB transcripts were sequenced. Profiled with immunoSEQ multiplex PCR; TCRdb holds only in-frame clones, not every one. The repertoire has under 850,000 clones, roughly 12% of them found once; the top ten carry less than 0.025%. Input material: naive CD4+ T cells from blood. The clonotype comes from a man aged 18 to 30 with type 1 diabetes.

CDR3 in amino acids: CASSSHGTGDTEAFF. In DNA form, the CDR3 reads TGTGCCAGCAGTTCCCACGGGACAGGGGACACTGAAGCTTTCTTT. This chain uses TRBV25-1 with TRBJ1-1; 10 nucleotides align to TRBD1. This CDR3 contains 15 residues. After removal of 5 bases from V and 3 bases from J, the junction contained 6 bases not matched to a gene. Germline V gives CDR1 MGHDK, CDR2 SYGVNS. Supplemented by reference TRBV25-1 and TRBJ1-1, the full variable domain reads EADIYQTPRYLVIGTGKKITLECSQTMGHDKMYWYQQDPGMELHLIHYSYGVNSTEKGDLSSESTVSRIRTEHFPLTLESARPSHTSQYLCASSSHGTGDTEAFFGQGTRLTVV.